The next 9 T cell receptor beta chains were all read from a single sample in a study of T cell changes during pregnancy in multiple sclerosis. The data were produced by immunoSEQ multiplex PCR, yet TCRdb's version contains in-frame clones alone and is incomplete. The sample carries approximately 53,000 clones, 80% to 95% recorded once. Sequencing was performed on CD4+ T cells from peripheral blood mononuclear cells, taken in the second trimester of pregnancy. These receptors originate from a female donor with multiple sclerosis, enrolled in a pregnancy study.

The table lists this clone with a count of one. The CDR3 reads CASSLGGGRTNNEQFF. CDR3 DNA sequence: TGTGCCAGCAGCTTGGGGGGGGGTAGGACCAACAATGAGCAGTTCTTC. The rearrangement links TRBV7-2 to TRBJ2-1; 7 bases match TRBD2. CDR3 length: 16 residues. V shed 3 bases and J 5 bases; nucleotides not matched to a gene: 10. Germline loops: CDR1 SGHTA, CDR2 FQGNSA.

This clone has only one observation. DNA for the CDR3: TGCGCCAGCAGCGGGGGGACTGTAAAAGAGACCCAGTACTTC. It encodes CASSGGTVKETQYF. The J gene is TRBJ2-5, the V gene TRBV5-1; D might be TRBD2 (6 bases). Germline values: CDR1 SGHRS, CDR2 YFSETQ. This CDR3 contains 14 residues. Trimming removed 4 bases from V and 3 bases from J, with 13 bases in between.

The chain carries TRBV4-1 and TRBJ1-6; 8 bases align to TRBD1. V lost 3 bases, J lost 10 bases, and 14 bases stayed unmatched. This CDR3 is 17 amino acids long. Germline-derived CDR1 and CDR2 are MGHRA and YSYEKL. CDR3 bases: TGCGCCAGCAGCCATTACCATACCAGGGGGCGAGAATCACCCCTCCACTTT. Translated: CASSHYHTRGRESPLHF.

The CDR3 spells CASSSVQGNEQFF. CDR3 in DNA: TGCGCCAGCAGCTCCGTACAGGGGAATGAGCAGTTCTTC. The rearrangement uses TRBV5-1 and TRBJ2-1, with 7 positions matching TRBD1. Germline CDR1 SGHRS, CDR2 YFSETQ. This CDR3 contains 13 residues. The ends lost 3 bases at V and 7 bases at J; junction bases unmatched: 4. Using reference TRBV5-1 and TRBJ2-1 for the parts outside the CDR3, the full variable domain is KAGVTQTPRYLIKTRGQQVTLSCSPISGHRSVSWYQQTPGQGLQFLFEYFSETQRNKGNFPGRFSGRQFSNSRSEMNVSTLELGDSALYLCASSSVQGNEQFFGPGTRLTVL.

The chain couples TRBV5-4 to TRBJ2-6; 8 positions agree with TRBD1. The V gene's germline CDR1 is SGHNT and CDR2 YYREEE (reference sequence). J gave up 0 bases and V 3 bases, and 5 bases lay outside the gene matches. The CDR3 totals 17 residues. This CDR3 reads CASSWTGLSSGANVLTF. The CDR3 DNA follows: TGTGCCAGCAGCTGGACAGGGCTAAGCTCTGGGGCCAACGTCCTGACTTTC. Complete variable domain (other parts from reference TRBV5-4 and TRBJ2-6): ETGVTQSPTHLIKTRGQQVTLRCSSQSGHNTVSWYQQALGQGPQFIFQYYREEENGRGNFPPRFSGLQFPNYSSELNVNALELDDSALYLCASSWTGLSSGANVLTFGAGSRLTVL.

V and J are TRBV7-5 and TRBJ2-1; the table's D call, TRBD2, has no DNA check behind it. TRBV7-5 is recorded as a pseudogene. This CDR3 contains 15 residues. In DNA, the CDR3 is TGTGCCAGAAGCTTGATCGGGAGGGGAAACCATGAGCAGTTCTTC. This codes for CARSLIGRGNHEQFF.

This sequence joins TRBV5-1 and TRBJ2-3; the match to TRBD2 covers 11 bases. The CDR3 consists of 19 residues. J lost 0 bases, V lost 0 bases, and 9 bases had no gene match. In germline, CDR1 is SGHRS, CDR2 YFSETQ. The CDR3 DNA sequence: TGCGCCAGCAGCTTGGGGACCCCTAGCGGGGGGACTAGCACAGATACGCAGTATTTT. Protein: CASSLGTPSGGTSTDTQYF.

The chain recombines TRBV29-1 with TRBJ1-1, with a possible D match to TRBD1 (6 bases). The CDR3 has 13 amino acids. Per germline, CDR1 SQVTM and CDR2 ANQGSEA. Trimming cost V 5 bases and J 0 bases, with 10 bases left between them. The CDR3 reads CSVLDSLNTEAFF. CDR3 DNA: TGCAGCGTTCTGGACAGTTTGAACACTGAAGCTTTCTTT.

This sequence joins TRBV5-8 and TRBJ2-2; D gene ambiguous. Deletions cut 7 bases from V and 7 bases from J, with 11 bases between. From germline, CDR1 is SGHTS and CDR2 YDEGEE. This CDR3 region has 12 residues. The CDR3 nucleotides are TGTGCCAGCTTCCACGTCGGCGGGGAGCTGTTTTTT. It specifies CASFHVGGELFF.